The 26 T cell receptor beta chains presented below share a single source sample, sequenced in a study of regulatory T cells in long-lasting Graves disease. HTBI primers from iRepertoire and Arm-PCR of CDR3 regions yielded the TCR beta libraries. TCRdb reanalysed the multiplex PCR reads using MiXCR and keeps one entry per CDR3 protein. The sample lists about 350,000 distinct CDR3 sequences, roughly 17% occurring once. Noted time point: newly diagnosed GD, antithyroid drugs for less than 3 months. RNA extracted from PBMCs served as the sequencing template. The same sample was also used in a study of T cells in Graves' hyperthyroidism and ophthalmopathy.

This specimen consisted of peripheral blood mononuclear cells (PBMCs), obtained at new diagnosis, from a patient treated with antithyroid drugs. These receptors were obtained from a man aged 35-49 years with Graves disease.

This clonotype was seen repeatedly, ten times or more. In DNA form, the CDR3 reads TGTGCCTGGAGTGGAACCGGGGAGACCCAGTACTTC. It encodes CAWSGTGETQYF. V gene TRBV30 combines with J gene TRBJ2-5; D not certain. The CDR3 runs to 12 residues. The V end was cut by 1 base, the J end by 5 bases, with 8 bases between. Germline V gene sequence: CDR1 GTSNPN, CDR2 SVGIG (reference sequence). Supplemented by reference TRBV30 and TRBJ2-5, the full variable domain reads SQTIHQWPATLVQPVGSPLSLECTVEGTSNPNLYWYRQAAGRGLQLLFYSVGIGQISSEVPQNLSASRPQDRQFILSSKKLLLSDSGFYLCAWSGTGETQYFGPGTRLLVL.

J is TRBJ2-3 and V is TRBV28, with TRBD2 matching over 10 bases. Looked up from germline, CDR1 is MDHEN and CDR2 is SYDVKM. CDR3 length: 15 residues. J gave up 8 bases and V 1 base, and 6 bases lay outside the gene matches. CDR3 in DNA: TGTGCCAGCAGTTTATCCCTAGCGGGAGTGGGTACGCAGTATTTT. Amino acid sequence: CASSLSLAGVGTQYF.

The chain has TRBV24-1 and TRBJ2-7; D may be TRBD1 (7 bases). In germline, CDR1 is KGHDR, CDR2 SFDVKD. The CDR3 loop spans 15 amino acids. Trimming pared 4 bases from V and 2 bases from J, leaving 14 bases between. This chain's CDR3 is CATSDPPRGAYEQYF. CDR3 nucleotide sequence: TGTGCCACCAGTGACCCCCCCAGGGGGGCCTACGAGCAGTACTTC.

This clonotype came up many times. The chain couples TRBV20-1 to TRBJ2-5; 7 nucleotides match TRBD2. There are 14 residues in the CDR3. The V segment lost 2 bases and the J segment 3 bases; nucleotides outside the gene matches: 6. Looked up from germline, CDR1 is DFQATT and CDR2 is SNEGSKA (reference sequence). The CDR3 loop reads CSARRLAAEETQYF. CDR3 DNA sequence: TGCAGTGCTAGAAGGCTAGCGGCCGAAGAGACCCAGTACTTC.

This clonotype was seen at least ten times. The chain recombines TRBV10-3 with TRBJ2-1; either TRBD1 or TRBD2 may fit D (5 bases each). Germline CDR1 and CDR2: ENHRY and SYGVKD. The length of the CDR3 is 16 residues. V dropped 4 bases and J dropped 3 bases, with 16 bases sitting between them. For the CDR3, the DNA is TGTGCCATCAGTGGAGGGTCAGGGTGGGACTACAATGAGCAGTTCTTC. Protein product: CAISGGSGWDYNEQFF.

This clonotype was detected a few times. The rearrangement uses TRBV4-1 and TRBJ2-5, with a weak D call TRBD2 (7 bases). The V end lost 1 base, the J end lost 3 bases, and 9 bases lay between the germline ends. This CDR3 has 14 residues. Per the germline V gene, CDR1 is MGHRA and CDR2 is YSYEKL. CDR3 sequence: CASSQAGGEETQYF. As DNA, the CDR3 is TGCGCCAGCAGCCAAGCGGGGGGCGAAGAGACCCAGTACTTC.

CDR3 bases: TGTGCCAGCTCCCGCGGAGGTGAAAAACTGTTTTTT. Translated: CASSRGGEKLFF. J is TRBJ1-4 and V is TRBV7-9, with D unclear. This CDR3 contains 12 residues. CDR1 is SEHNR and CDR2 is FQNEAQ in the germline V gene (reference sequence). The germline V and J ends were trimmed by 8 bases and 7 bases, with 11 bases remaining between them. The variable domain in full, with the rest retrieved from reference TRBV7-9 and TRBJ1-4, is DTGVSQNPRHKITKRGQNVTFRCDPISEHNRLYWYRQTLGQGPEFLTYFQNEAQLEKSRLLSDRFSAERPKGSFSTLEIQRTEQGDSAMYLCASSRGGEKLFFGSGTQLSVL.

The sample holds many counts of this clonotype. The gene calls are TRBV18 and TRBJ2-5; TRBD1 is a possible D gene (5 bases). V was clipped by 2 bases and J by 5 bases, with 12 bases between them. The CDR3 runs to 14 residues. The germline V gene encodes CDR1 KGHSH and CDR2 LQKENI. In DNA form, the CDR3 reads TGTGCCAGCTCACCAATGGCCAGGGCCGAGACCCAGTACTTC. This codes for CASSPMARAETQYF. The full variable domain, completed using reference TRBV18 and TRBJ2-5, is NAGVMQNPRHLVRRRGQEARLRCSPMKGHSHVYWYRQLPEEGLKFMVYLQKENIIDESGMPKERFSAEFPKEGPSILRIQQVVRGDSAAYFCASSPMARAETQYFGPGTRLLVL.

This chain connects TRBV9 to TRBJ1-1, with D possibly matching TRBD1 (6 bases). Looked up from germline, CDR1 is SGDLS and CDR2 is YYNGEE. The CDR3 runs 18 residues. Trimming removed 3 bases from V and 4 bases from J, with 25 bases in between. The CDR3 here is CASSGAGGHGGGGTEAFF. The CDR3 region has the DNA TGTGCCAGCAGCGGCGCTGGGGGCCACGGTGGGGGGGGCACTGAAGCTTTCTTT.

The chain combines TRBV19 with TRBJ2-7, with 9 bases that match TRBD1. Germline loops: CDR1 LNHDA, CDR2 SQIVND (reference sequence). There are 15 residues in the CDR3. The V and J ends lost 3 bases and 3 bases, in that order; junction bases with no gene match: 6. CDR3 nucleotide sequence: TGTGCCAGTAGTATTACGGGACAGGGTATCTACGAGCAGTACTTC. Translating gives CASSITGQGIYEQYF. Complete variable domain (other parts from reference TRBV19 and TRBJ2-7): DGGITQSPKYLFRKEGQNVTLSCEQNLNHDAMYWYRQDPGQGLRLIYYSQIVNDFQKGDIAEGYSVSREKKESFPLTVTSAQKNPTAFYLCASSITGQGIYEQYFGPGTRLTVT.

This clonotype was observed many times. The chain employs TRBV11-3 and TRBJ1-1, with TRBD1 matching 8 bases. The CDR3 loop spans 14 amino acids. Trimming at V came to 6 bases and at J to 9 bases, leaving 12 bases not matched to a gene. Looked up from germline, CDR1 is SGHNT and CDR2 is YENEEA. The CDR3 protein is CASSPGGESWKAFF. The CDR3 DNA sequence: TGTGCCAGCAGTCCAGGGGGCGAGTCATGGAAAGCTTTCTTT.

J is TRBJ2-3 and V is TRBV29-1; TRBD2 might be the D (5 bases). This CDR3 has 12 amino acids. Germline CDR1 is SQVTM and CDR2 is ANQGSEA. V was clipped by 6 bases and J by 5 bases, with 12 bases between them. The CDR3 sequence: CSVNLRVDTQYF. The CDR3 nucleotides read TGCAGCGTGAATTTGAGGGTAGATACGCAGTATTTT.

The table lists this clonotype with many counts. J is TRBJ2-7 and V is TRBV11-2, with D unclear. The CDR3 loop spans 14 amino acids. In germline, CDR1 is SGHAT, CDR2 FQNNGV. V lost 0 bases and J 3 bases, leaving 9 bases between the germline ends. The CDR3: CASSLEAGFYEQYF. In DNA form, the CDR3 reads TGTGCCAGCAGCTTAGAGGCAGGTTTCTACGAGCAGTACTTC.

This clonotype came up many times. The CDR3 spells CASSFYGNTEAFF. CDR3 in DNA: TGCGCCAGCAGCTTCTACGGGAACACTGAAGCTTTCTTT. The V and J genes are TRBV5-1 and TRBJ1-1; D not certain. V was pared by 2 bases and J by 1 base, with 6 bases between. The CDR3 totals 13 residues. Germline V gene data show CDR1 as SGHRS and CDR2 as YFSETQ.

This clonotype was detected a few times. The CDR3 is CASSPRLAGATTQYF. The CDR3 region has the DNA TGTGCCAGTAGTCCGAGACTAGCAGGGGCGACGACCCAGTACTTC. The genes are TRBV19 and TRBJ2-5; possibly TRBD2 for D (7 bases). V was pared by 5 bases and J by 7 bases, with 20 bases between. The CDR3 sequence is 15 residues long. Germline V lookup: CDR1 LNHDA, CDR2 SQIVND (reference sequence).

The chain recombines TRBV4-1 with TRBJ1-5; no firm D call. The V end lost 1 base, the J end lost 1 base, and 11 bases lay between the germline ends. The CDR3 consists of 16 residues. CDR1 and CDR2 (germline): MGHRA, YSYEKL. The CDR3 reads CASSQVGLGSNQPQHF. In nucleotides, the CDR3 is TGCGCCAGCAGCCAAGTCGGGTTGGGGAGCAATCAGCCCCAGCATTTT.

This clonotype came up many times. In DNA, the CDR3 is TGTGCCAGCTCACCACGGGGACGGAAAGAGACCCAGTACTTC. Translated: CASSPRGRKETQYF. The chain combines TRBV18 with TRBJ2-5; D possibly matches TRBD1 or TRBD2 (5 bases each). Trimming stripped 1 base from V and 3 bases from J, with 9 bases between. Germline-derived CDR1 and CDR2 are KGHSH and LQKENI. The CDR3 is 14 amino acids. Filled out from reference TRBV18 and TRBJ2-5, the complete variable domain reads NAGVMQNPRHLVRRRGQEARLRCSPMKGHSHVYWYRQLPEEGLKFMVYLQKENIIDESGMPKERFSAEFPKEGPSILRIQQVVRGDSAAYFCASSPRGRKETQYFGPGTRLLVL.

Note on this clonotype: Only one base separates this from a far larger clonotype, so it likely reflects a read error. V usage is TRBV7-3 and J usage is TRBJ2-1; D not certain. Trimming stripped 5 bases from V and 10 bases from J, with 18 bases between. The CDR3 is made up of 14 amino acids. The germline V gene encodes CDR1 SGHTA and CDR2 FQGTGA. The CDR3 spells CASSAYLTPYEQFF. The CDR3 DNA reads TGTGCCAGCAGCGCATACTTAACCCCCTACGAGCAGTTCTTC.

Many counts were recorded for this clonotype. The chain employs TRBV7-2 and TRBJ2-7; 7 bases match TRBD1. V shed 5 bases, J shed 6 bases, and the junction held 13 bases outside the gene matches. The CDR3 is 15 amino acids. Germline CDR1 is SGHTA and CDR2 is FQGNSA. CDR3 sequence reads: CASSQRGTVIFEQYF. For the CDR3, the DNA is TGTGCCAGCAGCCAGAGGGGGACAGTGATTTTCGAGCAGTACTTC.

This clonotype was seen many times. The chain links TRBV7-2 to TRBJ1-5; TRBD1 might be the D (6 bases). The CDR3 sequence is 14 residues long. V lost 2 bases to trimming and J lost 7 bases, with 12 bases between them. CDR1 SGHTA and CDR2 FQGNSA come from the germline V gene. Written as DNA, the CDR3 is TGTGCCAGCAGCTTACTCGGGGGCGGCCAGCCCCAGCATTTT. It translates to CASSLLGGGQPQHF.

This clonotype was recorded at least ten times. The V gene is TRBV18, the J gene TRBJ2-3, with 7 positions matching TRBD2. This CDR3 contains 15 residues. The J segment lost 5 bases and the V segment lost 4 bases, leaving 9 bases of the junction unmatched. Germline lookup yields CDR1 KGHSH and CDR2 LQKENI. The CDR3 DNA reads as TGTGCCAGCTCACGGCAGAAAGCGGGGATAGATACGCAGTATTTT. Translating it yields CASSRQKAGIDTQYF.

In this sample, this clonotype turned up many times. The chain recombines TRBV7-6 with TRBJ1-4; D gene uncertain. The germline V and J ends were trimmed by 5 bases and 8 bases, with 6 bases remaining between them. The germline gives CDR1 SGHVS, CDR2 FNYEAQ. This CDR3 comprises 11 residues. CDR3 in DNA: TGTGCCAGCAGCCCGGCAGAAAAACTGTTTTTT. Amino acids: CASSPAEKLFF.

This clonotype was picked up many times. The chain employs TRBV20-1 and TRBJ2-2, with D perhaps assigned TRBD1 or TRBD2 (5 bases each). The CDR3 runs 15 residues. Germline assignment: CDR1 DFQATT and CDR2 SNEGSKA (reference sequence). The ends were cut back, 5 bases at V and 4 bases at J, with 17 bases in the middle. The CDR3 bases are TGCAGTGCTGGCCTCTGGGGCGCGGGCACCGGGGAGCTGTTTTTT. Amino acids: CSAGLWGAGTGELFF.

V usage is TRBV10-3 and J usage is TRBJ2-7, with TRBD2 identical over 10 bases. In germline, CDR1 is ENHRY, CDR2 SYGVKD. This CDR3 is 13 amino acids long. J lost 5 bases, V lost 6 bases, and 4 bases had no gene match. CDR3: CAIRGLAVNEQYF. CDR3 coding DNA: TGTGCCATCAGAGGACTAGCGGTGAACGAGCAGTACTTC.

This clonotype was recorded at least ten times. This CDR3 is CASRASGGLQETQYF. The CDR3 nucleotides read TGCGCCAGCAGGGCAAGCGGGGGACTCCAAGAGACCCAGTACTTC. The rearrangement links TRBV5-1 to TRBJ2-5; TRBD2 matches at 8 bases. Per germline, CDR1 SGHRS and CDR2 YFSETQ. J gave up 1 base and V 5 bases, and 7 bases lay outside the gene matches. The CDR3 extends over 15 amino acids. Combining the CDR3 with reference TRBV5-1 and TRBJ2-5 gives the whole variable domain KAGVTQTPRYLIKTRGQQVTLSCSPISGHRSVSWYQQTPGQGLQFLFEYFSETQRNKGNFPGRFSGRQFSNSRSEMNVSTLELGDSALYLCASRASGGLQETQYFGPGTRLLVL.

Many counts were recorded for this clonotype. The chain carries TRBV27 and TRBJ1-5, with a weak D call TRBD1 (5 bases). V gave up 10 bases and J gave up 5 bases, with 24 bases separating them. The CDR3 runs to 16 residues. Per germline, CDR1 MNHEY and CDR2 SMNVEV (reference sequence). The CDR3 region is CATQQTARALYQPQHF. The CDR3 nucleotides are TGTGCCACCCAACAGACAGCTCGAGCCCTTTATCAGCCCCAGCATTTT.